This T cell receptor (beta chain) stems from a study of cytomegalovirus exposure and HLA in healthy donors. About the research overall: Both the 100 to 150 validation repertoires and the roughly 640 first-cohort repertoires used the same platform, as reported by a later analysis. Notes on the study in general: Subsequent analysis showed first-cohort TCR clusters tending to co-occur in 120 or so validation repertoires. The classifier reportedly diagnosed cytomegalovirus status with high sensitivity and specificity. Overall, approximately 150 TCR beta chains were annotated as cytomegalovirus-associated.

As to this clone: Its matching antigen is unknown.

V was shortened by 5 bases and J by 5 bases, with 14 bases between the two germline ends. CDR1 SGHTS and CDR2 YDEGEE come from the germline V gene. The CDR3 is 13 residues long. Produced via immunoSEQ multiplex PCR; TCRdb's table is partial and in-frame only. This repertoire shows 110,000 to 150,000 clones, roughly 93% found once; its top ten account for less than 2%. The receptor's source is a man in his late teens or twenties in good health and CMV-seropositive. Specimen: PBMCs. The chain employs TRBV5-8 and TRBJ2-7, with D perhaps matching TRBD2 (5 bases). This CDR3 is CASSRRIDHEQYF. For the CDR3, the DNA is TGTGCCAGCAGTCGGAGGATAGACCACGAGCAGTACTTC. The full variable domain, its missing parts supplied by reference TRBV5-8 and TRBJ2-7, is EAGVTQSPTHLIKTRGQQATLRCSPISGHTSVYWYQQALGLGLQFLLWYDEGEERNRGNFPPRFSGRQFPNYSSELNVNALELEDSALYLCASSRRIDHEQYFGPGTRLTVT.